What follows describes a single T cell receptor beta chain. Its antigen is not yet known. Nothing much larger sits one base from this clone, and base qualities are not available. Stable Graves' hyperthyroidism was defined as no progression to ophthalmopathy during 18 months of follow-up. Hyperthyroidism patients were newly diagnosed, had a disease duration of under 2 months, and were aged 18 to 65 years. Patients with uncontrolled infections, other autoimmune diseases, pregnancy or lactation were excluded. Diagnoses were based on clinical symptoms, serum thyroxine and TRAb, thyroid ultrasound and orbital computed tomography. Ficoll-Paque density gradient centrifugation was used to isolate PBMCs from under 11 ml of fresh peripheral blood. Total RNA was extracted with Trizol reagent, and quality was checked on an Agilent 2100 Bioanalyzer. This sample stems from a study of T cells in Graves' hyperthyroidism and ophthalmopathy (dated by TCRdb to the late 2010s). Context from the whole study: Peripheral blood samples were taken at initial diagnosis, before any treatment was given. To identify distinguishing TCR V-J signatures, a discovery cohort of 90 to 100 patients was used, comprising 40 to 45 with Graves' ophthalmopathy and approximately 58 with stable Graves' hyperthyroidism. An independent validation cohort of around 19 hyperthyroidism patients and 17 patients who later progressed to ophthalmopathy tested prospective prediction of ophthalmopathy. The 75 to 100 discovery patients were divided at random into training and test sets in a 7:3 ratio. Thyroid tissue and blood T-cell repertoires from six Graves' hyperthyroidism patients were also compared in the study. Following sampling, methimazole starting at 30 mg daily was given to hyperthyroidism patients, and high-dose intravenous methylprednisolone was given to ophthalmopathy patients. According to the paper, TCR Vbeta CDR3 sequencing was carried out on more than 120 peripheral blood samples, which came from about 45 ophthalmopathy, 70 to 80 hyperthyroidism and some 17 progressor patients. The research as a whole found: Sample size was not statistically predetermined, and blinding of investigators to group allocation was not performed. Most expanded thyroid clonotypes (frequency above 0.001) were also detected in blood, a finding suggesting that blood repertoires may reflect thyroid immune responses. During validation, the model predicted progression to ophthalmopathy a median of approximately 6 months ahead of onset, with almost 71% sensitivity and less than 85% specificity. In cross-validation, a model built on a 13 V-J signature told ophthalmopathy apart from stable hyperthyroidism with under 90% sensitivity and around 83% specificity, and in testing the same model reached 80%/75%.

Amplification of TCR beta CDR3 regions was carried out from RNA transcripts. The first round of RT-PCR for the TCR CDR3 was performed with the HTBI primer set and the Qiagen OneStep RT-PCR kit. The libraries were constructed in a second round of multiplex PCR and then size-selected and purified. Sequencing of the libraries was done on an Illumina HiSeq2000 using paired-end 100 bp reads. As for the authors' bioinformatics: Raw data were processed with SOAPnuke, discarding reads with adapters, uncalled bases, mean Phred below 15, or no exact constant-primer or identifier match. COPE v1.2.5 was used to merge the high-quality paired reads, and each unique nucleotide sequence was defined as a clonotype. MiTCR v1.1 was used to align clonotypes to the IMGT TRBV, TRBD and TRBJ reference segments. The analysis included only V-J combinations with a frequency above 0.0001, which together covered approximately 99% of the repertoires. The TCS score was defined as the ratio of F50 (clonal expansion) to E x V (chaos), calculated using BLOSUM62-based TCRdist between CDR3 peptides within each V-J. Welch's t-statistics and random forest reduced roughly 530 V-J features to 10 to 15, which were used in a naive Bayes classifier (R e1071). The public reads were quality trimmed at Q25 with fastp and then assembled into clones with MiXCR by TCRdb, keeping productive beta chains. Each entry merges the rows of one CDR3 protein and shows their most common DNA and genes. The V and J calls and clone size are TCRdb's, not the authors'. The sample includes around 420,000 distinct CDR3 sequences, with approximately 14% observed a single time. Jointly, the top ten make up roughly an eighth of the sample.

Counted from cysteine to phenylalanine, this CDR3 has 16 amino acids. Kept here is only the CDR3 DNA, which spans 48 bases and is read in frame from base 1. At the junction V is shortened by 0 bases and J by 9 bases; bases outside the gene matches: 10. The germline V gene encodes CDR1 MGHDK and CDR2 SYGVNS. This clonotype originated in a young woman with Graves' hyperthyroidism. Input material: blood. The chain links TRBV25-1 with TRBJ2-5; TRBD2 agrees with 10 junctional bases. The DNA sequence is TGTGCCAGCAGTGAATACCTAGCGGGGGCCGGGGAGGCCCAGTACTTC. This yields the protein CASSEYLAGAGEAQYF.